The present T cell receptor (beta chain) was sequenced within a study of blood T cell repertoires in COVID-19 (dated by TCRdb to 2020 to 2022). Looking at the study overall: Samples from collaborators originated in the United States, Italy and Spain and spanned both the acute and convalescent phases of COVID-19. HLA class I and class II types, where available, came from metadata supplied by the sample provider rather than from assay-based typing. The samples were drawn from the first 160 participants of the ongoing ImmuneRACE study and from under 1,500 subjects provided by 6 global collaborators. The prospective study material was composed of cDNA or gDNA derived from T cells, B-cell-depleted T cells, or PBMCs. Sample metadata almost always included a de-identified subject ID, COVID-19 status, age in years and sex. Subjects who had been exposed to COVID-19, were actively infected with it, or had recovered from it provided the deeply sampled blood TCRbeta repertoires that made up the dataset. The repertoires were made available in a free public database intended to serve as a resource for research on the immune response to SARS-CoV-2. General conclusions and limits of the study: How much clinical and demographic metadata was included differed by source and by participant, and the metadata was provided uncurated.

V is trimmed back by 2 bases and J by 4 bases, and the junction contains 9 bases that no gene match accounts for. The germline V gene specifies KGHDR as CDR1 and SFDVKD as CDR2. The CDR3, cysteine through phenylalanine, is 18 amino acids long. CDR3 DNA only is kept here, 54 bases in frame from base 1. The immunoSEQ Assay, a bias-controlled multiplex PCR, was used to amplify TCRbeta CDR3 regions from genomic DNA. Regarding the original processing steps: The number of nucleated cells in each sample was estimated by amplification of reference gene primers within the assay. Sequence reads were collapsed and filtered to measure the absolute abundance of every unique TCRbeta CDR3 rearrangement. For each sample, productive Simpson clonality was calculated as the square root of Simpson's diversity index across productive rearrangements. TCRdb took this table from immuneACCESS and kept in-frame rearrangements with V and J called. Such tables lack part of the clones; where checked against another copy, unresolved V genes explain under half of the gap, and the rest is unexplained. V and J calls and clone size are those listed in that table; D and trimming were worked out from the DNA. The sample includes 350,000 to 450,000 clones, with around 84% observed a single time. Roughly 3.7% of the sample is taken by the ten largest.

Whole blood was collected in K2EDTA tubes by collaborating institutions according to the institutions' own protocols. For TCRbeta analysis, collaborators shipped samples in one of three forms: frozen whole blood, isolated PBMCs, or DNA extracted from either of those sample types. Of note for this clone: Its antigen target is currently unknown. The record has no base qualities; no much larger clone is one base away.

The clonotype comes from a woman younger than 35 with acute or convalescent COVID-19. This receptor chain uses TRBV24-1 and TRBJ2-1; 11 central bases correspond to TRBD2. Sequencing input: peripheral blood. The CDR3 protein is CATSDSNPGLADYNEQFF. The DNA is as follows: TGTGCCACCAGTGATTCCAACCCGGGACTAGCGGATTACAATGAGCAGTTCTTC.